The 3 T cell receptor beta chains below come from one sample, sequenced in a study of T cell responses to AZD1222 COVID-19 vaccine. Libraries were prepared by immunoSEQ multiplex PCR; TCRdb keeps only in-frame clonotypes and omits some of them. The sample includes approximately 65,000 clones, around nine tenths of them seen just once. This material consisted of peripheral blood, taken on day 0 of AZD1222 vaccination. All receptors derive from an adult in good health.

The chain carries TRBV25-1 and TRBJ2-5, with 16 bases lining up with TRBD2. J gave up 3 bases and V 2 bases, and 6 bases lay outside the gene matches. This CDR3 is 18 amino acids long. The germline gives CDR1 MGHDK, CDR2 SYGVNS. Here the CDR3 DNA reads TGTGCCAGCAGTGAACCTCCGGGACTAGCGGGAGGGAAAGAGACCCAGTACTTC. It encodes CASSEPPGLAGGKETQYF.

The CDR3 region has the DNA TGTGCCAGCCAACATCTGGGGGTACCGACTGAAGCTTTCTTT. It yields the protein CASQHLGVPTEAFF. The rearrangement links TRBV27 to TRBJ1-1, with a possible D match to TRBD1 (5 bases). Germline CDR1 and CDR2: MNHEY and SMNVEV (reference sequence). The CDR3 covers 14 residues. V was trimmed by 8 bases and J by 5 bases, leaving 18 bases between them.

This chain connects TRBV24-1 to TRBJ2-1; D perhaps matches TRBD2 (7 bases). The V and J ends lost 5 bases and 4 bases respectively, with 11 bases between them. CDR1 KGHDR and CDR2 SFDVKD come from the germline V gene. The CDR3 contains 14 residues. CDR3: CATSVGGEYNEQFF. For the CDR3, the DNA is TGTGCCACCAGTGTAGGGGGGGAATACAATGAGCAGTTCTTC.